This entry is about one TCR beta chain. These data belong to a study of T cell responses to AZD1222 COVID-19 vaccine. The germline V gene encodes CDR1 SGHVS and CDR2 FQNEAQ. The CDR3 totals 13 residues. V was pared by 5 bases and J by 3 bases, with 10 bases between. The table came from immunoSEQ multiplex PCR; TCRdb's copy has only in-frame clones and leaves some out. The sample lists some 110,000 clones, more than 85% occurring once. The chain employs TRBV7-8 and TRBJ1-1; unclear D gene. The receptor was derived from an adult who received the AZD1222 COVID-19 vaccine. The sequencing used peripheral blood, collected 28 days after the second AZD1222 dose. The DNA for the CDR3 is TGTGCCAGCAGCCCCCGGTCGGACACTGAAGCTTTCTTT. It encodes CASSPRSDTEAFF. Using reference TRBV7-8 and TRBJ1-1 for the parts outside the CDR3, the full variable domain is GAGVSQSPRYKVAKRGQDVALRCDPISGHVSLFWYQQALGQGPEFLTYFQNEAQLDKSGLPSDRFFAERPEGSVSTLKIQRTQQEDSAVYLCASSPRSDTEAFFGQGTRLTVV.